The 8 T cell receptor beta chains reported below all come from one sample, sequenced in a study of cytomegalovirus exposure and HLA in healthy donors. The study ran its PCR with 60 Vbeta and 13 Jbeta primers. The method was immunoSEQ multiplex PCR; TCRdb's version includes in-frame clones alone and lacks a portion of them. The profile shows about 200,000 clones, around 83% of them singletons. The source material was PBMCs. The receptors were gathered from a woman aged 40 to 50 in good health and CMV-seronegative.

The genes are TRBV7-9 and TRBJ2-2; D is uncertain. This CDR3 is 14 amino acids long. Trimming cost V 6 bases and J 6 bases, with 14 bases left between them. The V gene's germline CDR1 is SEHNR and CDR2 FQNEAQ (reference sequence). The CDR3 sequence: CASRPRFAPGELFF. The CDR3 region has the DNA TGTGCCAGCAGACCTAGGTTTGCCCCCGGGGAGCTGTTTTTT.

The chain employs TRBV7-2 and TRBJ2-7, with TRBD1 as a possible D gene (6 bases). CDR1 and CDR2 (germline): SGHTA, FQGNSA. V lost 6 bases and J 1 base, leaving 13 bases between the germline ends. This CDR3 spans 14 amino acids. CDR3: CASRNERGSYEQYF. For the CDR3, the DNA is TGTGCCAGCAGAAACGAAAGGGGGTCCTACGAGCAGTACTTC. The complete variable domain, with remaining parts taken from reference TRBV7-2 and TRBJ2-7, reads GAGVSQSPSNKVTEKGKDVELRCDPISGHTALYWYRQSLGQGLEFLIYFQGNSAPDKSGLPSDRFSAERTGGSVSTLTIQRTQQEDSAVYLCASRNERGSYEQYFGPGTRLTVT.

The rearrangement joins TRBV2 to TRBJ2-7; 12 bases align to TRBD2. This CDR3 is built from 14 residues. In germline, CDR1 is SNHLY, CDR2 FYNNEI. The V segment lost 6 bases and the J segment 7 bases; nucleotides outside the gene matches: 7. CDR3 sequence (DNA): TGTGCCAGCAGGCTAGCGGGAGGGAACGGGGAGCAGTACTTC. This encodes CASRLAGGNGEQYF.

V is TRBV28 and J is TRBJ1-2; 8 bases match TRBD1. Trimming cost V 5 bases and J 5 bases; bases outside gene matches: 7. This CDR3 is 14 amino acids long. CDR1 is MDHEN and CDR2 is SYDVKM in the germline V gene. This CDR3 is CASSPTGEFYGYTF. The DNA for the CDR3 is TGTGCCAGCAGTCCGACAGGGGAGTTTTATGGCTACACCTTC.

The chain links TRBV28 to TRBJ2-7, with a possible D match to TRBD1 (6 bases). Germline values: CDR1 MDHEN, CDR2 SYDVKM. The CDR3 has 12 residues. The V end was cut by 6 bases, the J end by 4 bases, with 10 bases between. The CDR3 nucleotides read TGTGCCAGCAGACTACAGGGTTACGAGCAGTACTTC. Protein sequence: CASRLQGYEQYF.

The chain recombines TRBV5-1 with TRBJ2-2; 8 bases agree with TRBD1. V shed 4 bases and J 4 bases; nucleotides not matched to a gene: 6. The CDR3 is made up of 15 amino acids. CDR1 SGHRS and CDR2 YFSETQ come from the germline V gene. CDR3 loop: CASSPLGQATGELFF. The CDR3 DNA reads as TGCGCCAGCAGCCCTTTGGGACAGGCCACCGGGGAGCTGTTTTTT.

V gene TRBV27 combines with J gene TRBJ2-2; TRBD1 agrees at 10 bases. The CDR3 extends over 15 amino acids. Germline V gene sequence: CDR1 MNHEY, CDR2 SMNVEV (reference sequence). V gave up 6 bases and J gave up 5 bases; unmatched junction bases: 6. The CDR3 loop reads CASRVTGGGTGELFF. The DNA of the CDR3 is TGTGCCAGCAGGGTGACAGGGGGCGGGACCGGGGAGCTGTTTTTT.

CDR3 nucleotide sequence: TGTGCCAGCAGCTTAGGGACAGGGGGCAATCAGCCCCAGCATTTT. This sequence encodes CASSLGTGGNQPQHF. This rearrangement joins TRBV7-9 to TRBJ1-5; 9 bases are a match to TRBD1. The CDR3 has 15 residues. Germline V CDR1 and CDR2: SEHNR, FQNEAQ (reference sequence). The junction had 0 bases not matched to a gene; V was cut back by 1 base and J by 2 bases. The variable domain in full, completed from reference TRBV7-9 and TRBJ1-5, reads DTGVSQNPRHKITKRGQNVTFRCDPISEHNRLYWYRQTLGQGPEFLTYFQNEAQLEKSRLLSDRFSAERPKGSFSTLEIQRTEQGDSAMYLCASSLGTGGNQPQHFGDGTRLSIL.